The clone carrying this TCR beta chain came up a few times. TCRdb re-called the 5' RACE reads through MiXCR, storing one row per CDR3 protein. This sample yields 390,000 or so distinct CDR3 sequences, of which roughly 15% are seen a single time; roughly a fifth belongs to the top ten. This specimen comes from a study of T-cell memory formation after mild COVID-19. CDR3 length: 15 residues. V dropped 0 bases and J dropped 2 bases, with 11 bases sitting between them. The germline V gene encodes CDR1 SGDLS and CDR2 YYNGEE. The origin of this receptor is a man aged 18 to 30 who had mild COVID-19 (a few samples of this study predate the infection). Cell type and time point are not known. The chain employs TRBV9 and TRBJ2-5; D is perhaps TRBD1 or TRBD2 (5 bases each). What was sequenced was PBMCs or a T cell subset sorted from them (not recorded which). The CDR3 DNA reads as TGTGCCAGCAGCGTAGGGGGGATTCTTCAAGAGACCCAGTACTTC. This codes for CASSVGGILQETQYF.